This TCR beta chain was recovered during a study of human T cells and chemical hapten exposure. Study overall: Investigators sensitized about 2 cm by about 2 cm of upper inner arm skin with 2% DPC. Patch tests delivered 0.01% DPC to the upper back and were evaluated at 6 days.

Via MiXCR, TCRdb re-called the RACE reads, giving one row per CDR3 protein. The sample includes just over 350,000 distinct CDR3 sequences, under 6.5% of them seen just once. This clonotype was counted a few times. The V segment lost 8 bases and the J segment 8 bases; nucleotides outside the gene matches: 7. Looked up from germline, CDR1 is SEHNR and CDR2 is FQNEAQ (reference sequence). This CDR3 comprises 13 residues. As for time point: patch test 2, 6 weeks after DPC sensitization. Stated treatment: therapeutic diphenylcyclopropenone sensitization with weekly scalp DPC. The TCR sequence derives from a woman aged 18-29 years with alopecia areata. Some clones in this sample may be carry-over from other donors' samples. V and J are TRBV7-9 and TRBJ2-1, with 9 bases aligning to TRBD1. This sample comprised whole blood, obtained in connection with sensitization to the hapten diphenylcyclopropenone (DPC). The DNA for the CDR3 is TGTGCCAGCGGGACAGGGTTTGGGGATGAGCAGTTCTTC. The encoded protein is CASGTGFGDEQFF.